Sequencing of this TCR beta chain was carried out in a study of blood T cell repertoires in COVID-19. At the level of the study: Acute and convalescent COVID-19 specimens originated in the United States, Italy and Spain. Sources were T cells, B-cell-depleted T cells, or PBMCs; the material itself was cDNA or gDNA.

In the authors' workflow: Amplification with reference gene primers provided the estimates of nucleated cell counts. Profiled with immunoSEQ multiplex PCR; TCRdb holds only in-frame clones, not every one. V and J calls plus clone size are reproduced from that table; the DNA served to infer D and trimming. The table records some 180,000 clones, 84% of them present only once. Trimming shortened V by 4 bases and J by 4 bases, and 15 bases separated the two germline ends. CDR1 is SGHTS and CDR2 is YDEGEE in the germline V gene. The CDR3 spans 14 residues. Sequenced material: peripheral blood. The chain has TRBV5-8 and TRBJ2-7; TRBD1 might be the D (6 bases). The sequence derives from a man aged 65-85 years with active or convalescent COVID-19. The CDR3 region has the DNA TGTGCCAGCAGCAAACACAGGGACGCGTACGAGCAGTACTTC. It yields the protein CASSKHRDAYEQYF.